The 23 T cell receptor beta chains listed next were all sequenced from one sample in a study of blood T cells in healthy people across ages. Alongside a J-beta primer mix, a sample-barcoded 5' primer served in a second PCR lasting roughly 7 to 11 cycles. TCRdb used MiXCR to reprocess the 5' RACE reads, holding one entry per CDR3 protein. The repertoire holds approximately 960,000 distinct CDR3 sequences, with about 27% as singletons. The same specimen was also included in a second study, on T cells of mothers and their children.

Sequenced: blood. These receptors originate from a woman in her thirties or forties in good health.

The rearrangement joins TRBV3-1 to TRBJ1-2; 9 bases map to TRBD1. Germline assignment: CDR1 LGHDT and CDR2 YNNKEL (reference sequence). The CDR3 runs to 15 residues. J gave up 5 bases and V 0 bases, and 4 bases lay outside the gene matches. CDR3 sequence (DNA): TGTGCCAGCAGCCAAGATACAGGGGGCGCGTATGGCTACACCTTC. It yields the protein CASSQDTGGAYGYTF.

V gene TRBV9 combines with J gene TRBJ1-1; perhaps TRBD1 as D (6 bases). V dropped 3 bases and J dropped 1 base, with 16 bases sitting between them. Germline CDR1 and CDR2: SGDLS and YYNGEE. The CDR3 totals 16 residues. CDR3 sequence: CASSAGIQGTNTEAFF. In DNA, the CDR3 is TGTGCCAGCAGCGCGGGCATACAGGGTACGAACACTGAAGCTTTCTTT.

The rearrangement joins TRBV4-2 to TRBJ2-3; possible D gene TRBD2, 6 bases. Germline-derived CDR1 and CDR2 are LGHNA and YNFKEQ. V was cut by 4 bases and J by 4 bases, with 15 bases left in between. There are 15 residues in the CDR3. This chain's CDR3 is CASSPGRGGPDTQYF. CDR3 nucleotide sequence: TGTGCCAGCAGCCCCGGGCGGGGCGGCCCAGATACGCAGTATTTT.

This clonotype was counted many times. The chain recombines TRBV20-1 with TRBJ2-5, with 10 bases fitting TRBD1. Germline CDR1 is DFQATT and CDR2 is SNEGSKA (reference sequence). The junction had 11 bases not matched to a gene; V was cut back by 3 bases and J by 1 base. This CDR3 region has 17 residues. The CDR3: CSARGQRDRGIQETQYF. CDR3 in DNA: TGCAGTGCTAGGGGGCAAAGGGACAGGGGAATCCAAGAGACCCAGTACTTC.

The rearrangement joins TRBV7-2 to TRBJ2-3; possibly TRBD1 for D (5 bases). This CDR3 is built from 18 residues. CDR1 SGHTA and CDR2 FQGNSA come from the germline V gene. Trimming pared 4 bases from V and 2 bases from J, leaving 22 bases between. The CDR3 nucleotides read TGTGCCAGCAGCTCAGTAGGGGATTCAATTCTAATCACAGATACGCAGTATTTT. Protein: CASSSVGDSILITDTQYF.

The chain joins TRBV28 to TRBJ2-7, with a tentative D call TRBD1 (6 bases). The germline V gene encodes CDR1 MDHEN and CDR2 SYDVKM. The CDR3 extends over 17 amino acids. V was trimmed by 5 bases and J by 5 bases, leaving 25 bases between them. CDR3 protein: CASSTNGQWTVFDEQYF. In DNA form, the CDR3 reads TGTGCCAGCAGTACAAATGGACAATGGACAGTCTTCGACGAGCAGTACTTC.

In its sample, this clonotype was seen a few times. The CDR3: CATSRRTSGGQETQYF. Written as DNA, the CDR3 is TGTGCCACCAGCAGACGGACTAGCGGGGGACAAGAGACCCAGTACTTC. The rearrangement joins TRBV15 to TRBJ2-5; 13 bases agree with TRBD2. CDR1 is LNHNV and CDR2 is YYDKDF in the germline V gene (reference sequence). The CDR3 is 16 amino acids. V shed 2 bases and J 2 bases; nucleotides not matched to a gene: 2.

This clonotype was picked up many times. V usage is TRBV6-1 and J usage is TRBJ2-5, with 9 positions matching TRBD2. Per the germline V gene, CDR1 is MNHNS and CDR2 is SASEGT. The length of the CDR3 is 15 residues. Germline trimming cut 0 bases from V and 5 bases from J; bases unmatched to any gene: 4. CDR3 protein: CASSEASGGWETQYF. The CDR3 DNA reads as TGTGCCAGCAGTGAAGCTAGCGGGGGATGGGAGACCCAGTACTTC.

The chain links TRBV6-1 to TRBJ2-3; 15 bases match TRBD2. Germline CDR1 is MNHNS and CDR2 is SASEGT. V was clipped by 5 bases and J by 3 bases; unmatched bases: 12. The length of the CDR3 is 19 residues. CDR3 nucleotides: TGTGCCAGCAGTCCCCTGGGGACTAGCGGGGGGCGAGTAACAGATACGCAGTATTTT. Its protein is CASSPLGTSGGRVTDTQYF.

This clonotype was counted only a few times. The V call is TRBV4-3, the J call TRBJ1-2; no firm D call. Germline V gives CDR1 LGHNA, CDR2 YSLEER. The CDR3 is 14 residues long. Trimming took off 4 bases at V and 4 bases at J, with 13 bases between the two ends. The CDR3 coding sequence is TGCGCCAGCAGCCCCCAAGGCACTTTCTATGGCTACACCTTC. This encodes CASSPQGTFYGYTF.

Points on this clonotype: The junction departs from germline at one end; a sequencing error may be responsible. The chain carries TRBV28 and TRBJ1-5; weak D call: TRBD1 (6 bases). The CDR3 loop spans 20 amino acids. CDR1 and CDR2 (germline): MDHEN, SYDVKM. The CDR3 DNA follows: TGTGCCGGCAGTTTCGGATTTGGGACCCTCCGTGGGGGGCCCAATCAGCCCCAGCATTTT. The encoded protein is CAGSFGFGTLRGGPNQPQHF.

The rearrangement uses TRBV7-2 and TRBJ2-1, with TRBD2 matching over 10 bases. With 2 bases clipped from V and 12 bases from J, the junction kept 1 base outside the gene matches. The CDR3 length is 12 residues. In germline, CDR1 is SGHTA, CDR2 FQGNSA. This CDR3 is CASSLSSGGQFF. The CDR3, as DNA: TGTGCCAGCAGCTTATCTAGCGGGGGGCAGTTCTTC.

The V and J genes are TRBV5-1 and TRBJ2-3; TRBD2 matches 8 bases. Trimming at V came to 4 bases and at J to 2 bases, leaving 9 bases not matched to a gene. CDR3 length: 16 amino acids. The V gene's germline CDR1 is SGHRS and CDR2 YFSETQ. This chain's CDR3 is CASSPERGRLTDTQYF. In nucleotides, the CDR3 is TGCGCCAGCAGCCCTGAGCGGGGGCGACTCACAGATACGCAGTATTTT.

The chain is built from TRBV12-3 or TRBV12-4 and TRBJ1-5; TRBD1 is a possible D gene (5 bases). V gave up 3 bases and J gave up 2 bases, with 14 bases separating them. The CDR3 sequence is 16 residues long. CDR3 nucleotide sequence: TGTGCCAGCAGTTTTAGGGGTCTTAGGGGCAATCAGCCCCAGCATTTT. It yields the protein CASSFRGLRGNQPQHF.

The rearrangement links TRBV12-3 or TRBV12-4 to TRBJ1-2, with D uncertain. This CDR3 is 16 amino acids long. Trimming pared 7 bases from V and 0 bases from J, leaving 18 bases between. For the CDR3, the DNA is TGTGCCAGCACCCCGGGCCCCCTGGATGCTAACTATGGCTACACCTTC. It encodes CASTPGPLDANYGYTF.

With respect to this clonotype: This may arise from a read error, as a much more abundant clone is one base away. J is TRBJ2-7 and V is TRBV6-1; TRBD2 agrees at 8 bases. Germline V gene sequence: CDR1 MNHNS, CDR2 SASEGT. CDR3 length: 14 residues. V gave up 6 bases and J gave up 9 bases; unmatched junction bases: 13. The CDR3 here is CASSPGGVENGQYF. The CDR3 DNA follows: TGTGCCAGCAGCCCCGGGGGGGTGGAGAACGGGCAGTACTTC.

In its sample, this clonotype was seen a few times. The genes are TRBV11-2 and TRBJ2-5, with a tentative D call TRBD1 (6 bases). V was shortened by 2 bases and J by 5 bases, with 18 bases between the two germline ends. The CDR3 has 16 amino acids. Germline V gives CDR1 SGHAT, CDR2 FQNNGV. This CDR3 is CASSLTQGSSRETQYF. The CDR3 nucleotides read TGTGCCAGCAGCTTAACCCAGGGGTCCAGTCGGGAGACCCAGTACTTC.

The gene calls are TRBV28 and TRBJ1-5, with D maybe TRBD1 (5 bases). Trimming cost V 2 bases and J 0 bases, with 11 bases left between them. The germline V gene encodes CDR1 MDHEN and CDR2 SYDVKM. This CDR3 is built from 16 residues. The CDR3: CASSLGTDYSNQPQHF. The CDR3, as DNA: TGTGCCAGCAGTTTAGGGACGGATTATAGCAATCAGCCCCAGCATTTT.

This clonotype occurred many times. The chain couples TRBV29-1 to TRBJ1-2, with 9 bases lining up with TRBD1. Germline trimming cut 6 bases from V and 5 bases from J; bases unmatched to any gene: 4. The CDR3 length is 12 residues. CDR1 SQVTM and CDR2 ANQGSEA come from the germline V gene. The CDR3 bases are TGCAGCGTAGTACAGGGGGCTTATGGCTACACCTTC. Residues: CSVVQGAYGYTF.

The rearrangement joins TRBV28 to TRBJ2-7; TRBD2 matches at 11 bases. Looked up from germline, CDR1 is MDHEN and CDR2 is SYDVKM. This CDR3 spans 15 amino acids. The J segment lost 6 bases and the V segment lost 4 bases, leaving 8 bases of the junction unmatched. The CDR3 is CASSSRSGGEGEQYF. CDR3 nucleotide sequence: TGTGCCAGCAGTTCCCGTAGCGGGGGGGAGGGCGAGCAGTACTTC.

The CDR3 DNA follows: TGCAGTGCAACACCCAGGGAGGAGGAATCACCCCTCCACTTT. Translation gives CSATPREEESPLHF. This chain joins TRBV20-1 and TRBJ1-6; tentatively, D is TRBD1 (5 bases). Germline V CDR1 and CDR2: DFQATT, SNEGSKA (reference sequence). Trimming took 6 bases from V and 10 from J, leaving 19 bases between them. The CDR3 has 14 amino acids.

This clonotype has a count of ten or more. The J gene is TRBJ2-1, the V gene TRBV6-2 or TRBV6-3, with D tentatively TRBD1 (6 bases). CDR1 and CDR2 from the germline V gene are MNHEY and SVGEGT. Trimming took off 6 bases at V and 12 bases at J, with 18 bases between the two ends. The CDR3 runs to 13 residues. The CDR3 here is CASSQGGPQGQFF. CDR3 sequence (DNA): TGTGCCAGCAGCCAAGGCGGGCCACAGGGGCAGTTCTTC.

This clonotype was recorded a few times. The rearrangement joins TRBV9 to TRBJ1-2; 7 bases agree with TRBD1. The germline CDR1 and CDR2 sequences are SGDLS and YYNGEE. With 0 bases clipped from V and 4 bases from J, the junction kept 6 bases outside the gene matches. CDR3 size: 15 residues. CDR3 DNA: TGTGCCAGCAGCGTAGCGGAGGGGGCTCTCTATGGCTACACCTTC. It codes for CASSVAEGALYGYTF. Full variable domain (remainder filled in from reference TRBV9 and TRBJ1-2): DSGVTQTPKHLITATGQRVTLRCSPRSGDLSVYWYQQSLDQGLQFLIQYYNGEERAKGNILERFSAQQFPDLHSELNLSSLELGDSALYFCASSVAEGALYGYTFGSGTRLTVV.